This T cell receptor beta chain appears in the sequencing data of a study of shared clonotypes between healthy human individuals. Assay used: immunoSEQ multiplex PCR; TCRdb lists only in-frame clones, some missing. The table includes around 100,000 clones, just over 65% detected once. The CDR3 consists of 18 residues. With V trimmed by 0 bases and J by 6 bases, 12 bases remained unmatched. Germline-derived CDR1 and CDR2 are SGHDT and YYEEEE. This TCR derives from a woman aged 25 to 45 in good health. V gene TRBV5-6 combines with J gene TRBJ2-7; TRBD2 agrees at 13 bases. Sequencing was carried out using memory CD8+ T cells sorted from blood. Subset indicated: CD45RO+ cells pooled with CCR7-negative TemRA cells. Written as DNA, the CDR3 is TGTGCCAGCAGCTTGGCAGAAACTAGCGGGAGGGCTTGGGGCGAGCAGTACTTC. Residues: CASSLAETSGRAWGEQYF.